The TCR beta chain described here comes from a study of cytomegalovirus exposure and HLA in healthy donors. Clones were sequenced by immunoSEQ multiplex PCR, and TCRdb holds only the in-frame ones, with some missing. This table holds about 69,000 clones, less than 95% found once. CDR3 length: 18 residues. V was clipped by 5 bases and J by 0 bases; unmatched bases: 12. The V gene's germline CDR1 is SGHNT and CDR2 YYREEE (reference sequence). Note on this clone: The antigen is undetermined.

Study-level findings and limits: In vitro checks showed that a few CMV-associated chains really do target CMV antigens. The classifier, whose performance was assessed in both the original and validation cohorts, reportedly diagnosed cytomegalovirus status with high specificity and sensitivity. Usually a TCR sequence was rare, but some public TCRs were found in many donors. Some TCR beta chains (164 of them) were listed as cytomegalovirus-associated.

The sequence was obtained from a woman under 30 in good health and CMV-seronegative. The chain has TRBV5-4 and TRBJ2-1, with 9 bases matching TRBD2. The sample consisted of PBMCs. The CDR3 coding sequence is TGTGCCAGCAGGGCGAGGCTAGCGGGGAAAATCTCCTACAATGAGCAGTTCTTC. This codes for CASRARLAGKISYNEQFF.